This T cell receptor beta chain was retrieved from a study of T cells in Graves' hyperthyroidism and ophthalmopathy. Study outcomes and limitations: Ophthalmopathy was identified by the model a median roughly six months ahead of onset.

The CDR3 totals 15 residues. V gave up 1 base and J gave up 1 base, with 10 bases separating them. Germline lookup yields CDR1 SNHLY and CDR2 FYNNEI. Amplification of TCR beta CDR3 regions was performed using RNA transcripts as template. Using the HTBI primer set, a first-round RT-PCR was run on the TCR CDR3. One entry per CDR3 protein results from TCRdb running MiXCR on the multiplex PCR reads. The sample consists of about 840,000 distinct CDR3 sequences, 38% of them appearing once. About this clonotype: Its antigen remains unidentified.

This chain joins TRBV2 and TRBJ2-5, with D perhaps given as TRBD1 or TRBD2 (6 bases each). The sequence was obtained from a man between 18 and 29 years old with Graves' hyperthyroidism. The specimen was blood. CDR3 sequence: CASSEVGGSQETQYF. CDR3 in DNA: TGTGCCAGCAGTGAAGTGGGGGGCAGCCAAGAGACCCAGTACTTC.